This passage covers 6 T cell receptor beta chains from one sample sequenced in a study of blood T cell repertoires in COVID-19. TCRdb keeps only in-frame clones here, not all; method: immunoSEQ multiplex PCR. There are about 91,000 clones in the sample; approximately 80% occur only once, and more than 6.5% lies in the top ten. The sample was peripheral blood. Source of these receptors: a man aged 65-85 years with acute or convalescent COVID-19.

The J gene is TRBJ2-2, the V gene TRBV10-1; perhaps TRBD1 as D (6 bases). This CDR3 region has 15 residues. V was cut by 6 bases and J by 4 bases, with 15 bases left in between. Germline CDR1 is WNHNN and CDR2 is SYGVQD (reference sequence). CDR3 in amino acids: CASSRQASLTGELFF. The CDR3 nucleotides are TGCGCCAGCAGCCGACAGGCTTCGCTCACCGGGGAGCTGTTTTTT.

The rearrangement uses TRBV27 and TRBJ1-5, with 7 bases aligning to TRBD1. CDR3 length: 13 amino acids. The V and J ends lost 1 base and 12 bases, in that order; junction bases with no gene match: 6. CDR1 is MNHEY and CDR2 is SMNVEV in the germline V gene (reference sequence). CDR3 residues: CASSLYSGQNQHF. CDR3 in DNA: TGTGCCAGCAGTTTATACTCGGGACAGAACCAGCATTTT.

The chain uses TRBV28 and TRBJ1-1, with a possible D match to TRBD1 (5 bases). The CDR3 covers 12 residues. V dropped 3 bases and J dropped 6 bases, with 8 bases sitting between them. The germline V gene has CDR1 MDHEN and CDR2 SYDVKM. CDR3 coding DNA: TGTGCCAGCAGTTTCCGGGGGGCTGAAGCTTTCTTT. Translating gives CASSFRGAEAFF.

The rearrangement uses TRBV7-2 and TRBJ1-2; TRBD1 is a possible D gene (6 bases). Trimming took off 5 bases at V and 8 bases at J, with 21 bases between the two ends. CDR1 and CDR2 from the germline V gene are SGHTA and FQGNSA. This CDR3 spans 15 amino acids. This CDR3 is CASSKTGFGWEGYTF. CDR3 coding DNA: TGTGCCAGCAGCAAGACAGGTTTTGGGTGGGAAGGCTACACCTTC.

The chain employs TRBV27 and TRBJ2-7; no definite D call. Trimming shortened V by 4 bases and J by 0 bases, and 4 bases separated the two germline ends. In germline, CDR1 is MNHEY, CDR2 SMNVEV (reference sequence). The CDR3 extends over 12 amino acids. In nucleotides, the CDR3 is TGTGCCAGCAGTTCCATCTCCTACGAGCAGTACTTC. This encodes CASSSISYEQYF.

This clone was detected a few times. The chain combines TRBV7-3 with TRBJ2-5, with a possible D match to TRBD2 (5 bases). Germline values: CDR1 SGHTA, CDR2 FQGTGA. The V gene lost 1 base and the J gene lost 5 bases, with 11 bases spanning the gap. CDR3 length equals 14 residues. CDR3 in amino acids: CASSLNPSRETQYF. In DNA form, the CDR3 reads TGTGCCAGCAGCTTAAACCCTAGCAGGGAGACCCAGTACTTC.